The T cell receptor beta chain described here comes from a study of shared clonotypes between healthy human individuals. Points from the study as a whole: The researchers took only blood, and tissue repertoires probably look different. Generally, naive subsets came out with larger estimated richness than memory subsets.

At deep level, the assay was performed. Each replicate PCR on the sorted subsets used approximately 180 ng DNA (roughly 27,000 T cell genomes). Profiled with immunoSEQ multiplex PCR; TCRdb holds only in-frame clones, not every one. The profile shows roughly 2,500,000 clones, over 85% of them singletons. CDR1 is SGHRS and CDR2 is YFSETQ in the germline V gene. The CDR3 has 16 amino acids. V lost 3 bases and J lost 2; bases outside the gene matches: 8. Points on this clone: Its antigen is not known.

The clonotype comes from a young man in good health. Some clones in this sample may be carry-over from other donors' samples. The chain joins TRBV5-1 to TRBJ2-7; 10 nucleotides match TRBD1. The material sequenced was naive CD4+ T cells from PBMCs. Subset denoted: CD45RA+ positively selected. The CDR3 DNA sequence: TGCGCCAGCAGCTCCAAAAGGGACAGGGGTACCTACGAGCAGTACTTC. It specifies CASSSKRDRGTYEQYF.